This TCR beta chain was captured by sequencing in a study of response to subunit inactivated influenza vaccine. Regarding the study as a whole: Authors suggested each seasonal flu vaccination may recruit only limited numbers of new T cells.

TCRdb analysed the RT-PCR reads with MiXCR anew, one entry per CDR3 protein. The table has 500,000 to 700,000 distinct CDR3 sequences, approximately 22% seen once. The CDR3 consists of 14 residues. The germline gives CDR1 SGHVS, CDR2 FQNEAQ. V gave up 1 base and J gave up 4 bases, with 8 bases separating them. For this clonotype: Its antigen is as yet unknown.

This sample was shared with a second study, whose subject was T cells expressing NK-cell markers. Turning to that study: cDNA encoding TCR beta was synthesized via 5'RACE template switching incorporating UMIs. Cells sorted as CD3+CD56+NKG2C+, CD3+CD56+NKG2C- and CD3+CD56-NKG2C+ T cells supplied the TCR beta repertoires. Out of eight donors sequenced, seven tested HCMV-seropositive and the remaining one seronegative.

Specimen: CD4+ T cells sorted from PBMCs, collected about 13 days after vaccination. The receptor was derived from a man aged 45-65 years who received an inactivated influenza vaccine. The chain carries TRBV7-8 and TRBJ2-1; D may be TRBD1 (6 bases). CDR3 sequence: CASSLGDIYNEQFF. The CDR3 region has the DNA TGTGCCAGCAGCTTAGGGGACATATACAATGAGCAGTTCTTC.